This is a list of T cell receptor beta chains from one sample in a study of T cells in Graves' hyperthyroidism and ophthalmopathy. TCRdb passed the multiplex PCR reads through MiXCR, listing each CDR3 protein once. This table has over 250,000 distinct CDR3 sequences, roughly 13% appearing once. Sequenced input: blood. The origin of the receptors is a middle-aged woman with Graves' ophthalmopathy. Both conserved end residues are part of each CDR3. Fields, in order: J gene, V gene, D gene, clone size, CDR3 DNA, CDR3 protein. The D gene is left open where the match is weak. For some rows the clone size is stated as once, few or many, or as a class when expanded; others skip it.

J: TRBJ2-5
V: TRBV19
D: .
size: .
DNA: TGTGCCGGTAGTCTTCGGACTTCCTTGGGGACCCAGTACTTC
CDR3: CAGSLRTSLGTQYF

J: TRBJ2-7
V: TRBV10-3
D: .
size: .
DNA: TGTGCCATCAGTGACAGGATTGCCTGCGAGCAGTACTTC
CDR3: CAISDRIACEQYF

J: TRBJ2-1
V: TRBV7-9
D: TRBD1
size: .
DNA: TGTGCCAGCAGCTCACAGGGGAAGGTTTTGAGGGGCTTCAATGAGCAGTTCTTC
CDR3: CASSSQGKVLRGFNEQFF

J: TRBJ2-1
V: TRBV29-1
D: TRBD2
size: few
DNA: TGCAGCGCTAACTCCGGGACTAGAGGTGAGCAGTTCTTC
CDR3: CSANSGTRGEQFF

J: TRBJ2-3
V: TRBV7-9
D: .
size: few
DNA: TGTGGCAGCAGCAACCTGGGACGGTGGAGGGCAGATACGCAGTATTTT
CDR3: CGSSNLGRWRADTQYF

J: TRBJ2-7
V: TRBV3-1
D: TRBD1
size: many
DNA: TGTGCCAGCAGCCCCCGGGACAGCCTCGAGCAGTACTTC
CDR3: CASSPRDSLEQYF

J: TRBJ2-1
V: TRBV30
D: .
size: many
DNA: TGTGCCTGGAGTTCCCTAGGGGACTCGGGCAATGAGCAGTTCTTC
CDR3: CAWSSLGDSGNEQFF

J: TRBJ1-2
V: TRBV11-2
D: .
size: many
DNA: TGTGCCAGCAGCCCCAGTAGGGGCCCTCGAAGGGGCTACACCTTC
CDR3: CASSPSRGPRRGYTF

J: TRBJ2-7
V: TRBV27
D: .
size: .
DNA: TGTGCCAGCAGATCCCCAGGCGGGTTTTGGTACGAGCAGTACTTC
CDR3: CASRSPGGFWYEQYF

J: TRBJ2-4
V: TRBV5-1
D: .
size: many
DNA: TGCGCCAGCAGCTTGGGCCCTTCCACAGGGACCGACATTCAGTACTTC
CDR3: CASSLGPSTGTDIQYF

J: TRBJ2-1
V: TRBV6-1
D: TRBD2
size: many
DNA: TGTGCCAGCAGCTCTAGCGGGGGCTCCTACAATGAGCAGTTCTTC
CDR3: CASSSSGGSYNEQFF

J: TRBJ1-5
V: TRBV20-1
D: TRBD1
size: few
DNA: TGCAGTGCTTCCCCCGGGACAGACTCAAATCAGCCCCAGCATTTT
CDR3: CSASPGTDSNQPQHF

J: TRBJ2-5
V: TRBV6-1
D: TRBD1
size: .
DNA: TGTGCCAGCAGCCCCCCCACAGGGGGCCGGGAGACCCAGTACTTC
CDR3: CASSPPTGGRETQYF

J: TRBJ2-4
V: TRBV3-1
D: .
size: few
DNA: TGTGCCAGCAGCCCCGAAAGGGTCGCCAAAAACATTCAGTACTTC
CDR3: CASSPERVAKNIQYF

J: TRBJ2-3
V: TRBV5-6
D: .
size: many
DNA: TGTGCCAGCAGCTTGATCGGGTCCCAAGATACGCAGTATTTT
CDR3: CASSLIGSQDTQYF

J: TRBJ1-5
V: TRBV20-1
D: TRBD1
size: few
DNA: TGCAGTGCTCCAACCGGGACAGGCAATCAGCCCCAGCATTTT
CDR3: CSAPTGTGNQPQHF

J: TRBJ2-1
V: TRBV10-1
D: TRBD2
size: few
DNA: TGCGCCAGCAGTGAGGGACTAGCGGGAGGGCGATCCCATGAGCAGTTCTTC
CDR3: CASSEGLAGGRSHEQFF

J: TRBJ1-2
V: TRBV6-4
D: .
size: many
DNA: TGTGCCAGCAGTGACCACGAGGGCTATGGCTACACCTTC
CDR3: CASSDHEGYGYTF

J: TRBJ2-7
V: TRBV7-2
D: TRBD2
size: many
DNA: TGTGCCAGCAGCCTAGCGGGAGGGGACGAGCAGTACTTC
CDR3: CASSLAGGDEQYF

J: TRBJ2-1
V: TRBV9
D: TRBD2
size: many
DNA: TGTGCCAGCAGCGGAGGGGGCGGGGGGGGCCCCAGCTCCTACAATGAGCAGTTCTTC
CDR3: CASSGGGGGGPSSYNEQFF

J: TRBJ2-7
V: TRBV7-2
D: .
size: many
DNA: TGTGCCAGCAGCTTAGAGCGGCAGTACGAGCAGTACTTC
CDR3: CASSLERQYEQYF

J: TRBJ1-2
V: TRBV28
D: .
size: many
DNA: TGTGCCAGCAGTTTTAGGGGGACCCTAATCCGAGGCTACACCTTC
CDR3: CASSFRGTLIRGYTF

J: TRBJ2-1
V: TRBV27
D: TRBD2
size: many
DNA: TGTGCCAGCGCCAGTCGGGGACTAGCGAGGAATGAGCAGTTCTTC
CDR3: CASASRGLARNEQFF

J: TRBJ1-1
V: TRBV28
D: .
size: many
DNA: TGTGCCAGCAGTTTATCTCCGGGGGGGGGTGGGGAAGCTTTCTTT
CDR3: CASSLSPGGGGEAFF

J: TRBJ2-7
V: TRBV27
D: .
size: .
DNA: TGTGCCAGCAGTGAGGGCCCCGGAGCTAGCGAGCAGTACTTC
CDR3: CASSEGPGASEQYF

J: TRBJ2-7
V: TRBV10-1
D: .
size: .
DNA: TGCGCCAGCAGTGAGTCGGCGGGCATCGGTTTAAGCTCCTACGAGCAGTACTTC
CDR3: CASSESAGIGLSSYEQYF

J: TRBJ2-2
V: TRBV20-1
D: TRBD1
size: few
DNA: TGCAGTGCAACACAGGGGGGACGTGATACCGGGGAGCTGTTTTTT
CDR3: CSATQGGRDTGELFF

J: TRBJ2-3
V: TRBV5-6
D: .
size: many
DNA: TGTGCCAGCAGCTTGGCGGGGGGCGCAACAGATACGCAGTATTTT
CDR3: CASSLAGGATDTQYF

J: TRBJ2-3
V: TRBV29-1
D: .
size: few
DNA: TGCAGCGTTGGGGGTGCGGCCAGCACAGATACGCAGTATTTT
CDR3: CSVGGAASTDTQYF

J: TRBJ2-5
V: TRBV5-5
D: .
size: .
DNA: TGTGCCAGCAGTGGGCGGGGACGGGGGGAGACCCAGTACTTC
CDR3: CASSGRGRGETQYF

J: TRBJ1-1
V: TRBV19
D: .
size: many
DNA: TGTGCCAGTTCTGCGAGGGTCAGAGACACTGAAGCTTTCTTT
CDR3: CASSARVRDTEAFF

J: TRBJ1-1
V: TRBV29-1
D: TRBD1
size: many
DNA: TGCAGCTCCCGACAGGGGAGGAACACTGAAGCTTTCTTT
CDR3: CSSRQGRNTEAFF

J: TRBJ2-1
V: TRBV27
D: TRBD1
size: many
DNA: TGTGCCAGCAGTTTACTAACAGGGGGGAATGAGCAGTTCTTC
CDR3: CASSLLTGGNEQFF

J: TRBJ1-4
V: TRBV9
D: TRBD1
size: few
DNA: TGTGCCAGCAGCGGCCACTGGACAGGGGGAACTAATGAAAAACTGTTTTTT
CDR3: CASSGHWTGGTNEKLFF

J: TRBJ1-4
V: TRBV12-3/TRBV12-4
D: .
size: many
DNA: TGTGCCAGCAGTCGGGGAAATAATGAAAAACTGTTTTTT
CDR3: CASSRGNNEKLFF

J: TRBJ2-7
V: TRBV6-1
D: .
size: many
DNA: TGTGCCAGCAGTCACCGGGCCCGAATCTACGAGCAGTACTTC
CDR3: CASSHRARIYEQYF

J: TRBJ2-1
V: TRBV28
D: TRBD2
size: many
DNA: TGTGCCAGCCAGAGGCGGGAGGGATACAATGAGCAGTTCTTC
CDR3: CASQRREGYNEQFF

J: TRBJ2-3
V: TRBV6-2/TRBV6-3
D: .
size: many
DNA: TGTGCCAGCAGTTATTTCGATACGCAGTATTTT
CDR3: CASSYFDTQYF

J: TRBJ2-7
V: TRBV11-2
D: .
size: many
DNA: TGTGCCAGCAGCTCCCGGACATTCCACACCTCCTACGAGCAGTACTTC
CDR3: CASSSRTFHTSYEQYF

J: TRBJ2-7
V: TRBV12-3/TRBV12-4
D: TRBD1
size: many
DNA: TGTGCCAGCAGTGACAGGGTCCTTAGCTCCTACGAGCAGTACTTC
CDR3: CASSDRVLSSYEQYF

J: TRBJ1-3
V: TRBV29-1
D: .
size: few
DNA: TGCAGCGCTACTCCAGGGGTTGGAAACACCATATATTTT
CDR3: CSATPGVGNTIYF

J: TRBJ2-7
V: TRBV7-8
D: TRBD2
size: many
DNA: TGTGCCAGCAGCTATCGACTAGCGGGGGGGCGCGAGCAGTACTTC
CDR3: CASSYRLAGGREQYF

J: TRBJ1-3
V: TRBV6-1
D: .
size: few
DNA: TGTGCCAGCAGAACCGGATCCAGCTCTGGAAACACCATATATTTT
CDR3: CASRTGSSSGNTIYF

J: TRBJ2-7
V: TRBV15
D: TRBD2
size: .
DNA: TGTGCCACCAGCAGGTTTGGACGGCTAGCGGGCTCCTACGAGCAGTACTTC
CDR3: CATSRFGRLAGSYEQYF

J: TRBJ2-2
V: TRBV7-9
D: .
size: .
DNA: TGTGCCAGTGATCCGGGAGTAGGAACCGGGGAGCTGTTTTTT
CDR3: CASDPGVGTGELFF

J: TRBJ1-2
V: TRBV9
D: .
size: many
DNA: TGTGCCAGCAGCGCCCAGGCGATTGGGGGAAGTTACACCTTC
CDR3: CASSAQAIGGSYTF

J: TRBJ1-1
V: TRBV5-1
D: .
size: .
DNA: TGCGCCAGCAGCTCGTCGGCGGGGGGGACTGAAGCTTTCTTT
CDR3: CASSSSAGGTEAFF

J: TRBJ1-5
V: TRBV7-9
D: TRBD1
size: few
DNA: TGTGCCAGCAGCCGGGACAGGGAGGCCGAGCATTTT
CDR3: CASSRDREAEHF

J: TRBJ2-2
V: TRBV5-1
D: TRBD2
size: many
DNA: TGCGCCAGCAATAGCGGGGGGGCGGCGAACACCGGGGAGCTGTTTTTT
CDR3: CASNSGGAANTGELFF

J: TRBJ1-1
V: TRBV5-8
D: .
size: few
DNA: TGTGCCAGCAGCCCAGGGTACAGTATACCAGAAGCTTTCTTT
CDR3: CASSPGYSIPEAFF